One and the same sample provided the 12 T cell receptor beta chains below, sequenced in a study of identifying expanded T cells in peripheral blood. This table comes from immunoSEQ multiplex PCR, and its TCRdb copy is limited to in-frame clones, with some not included. The top ten clones hold around 3.3% of a sample with approximately 57,000 clones, roughly 87% of them seen once. The sample comprised blood. Receptor source: a person aged 18-70 years in good health.

This chain joins TRBV19 and TRBJ1-6; perhaps TRBD1 as D (6 bases). The germline V gene encodes CDR1 LNHDA and CDR2 SQIVND (reference sequence). The CDR3 is 12 residues long. Trimming removed 5 bases from V and 9 bases from J, with 8 bases in between. The CDR3 loop reads CASSVRGSPLHF. The CDR3 bases are TGTGCCAGTAGTGTCAGGGGTTCACCCCTCCACTTT. The whole variable domain, filled in from reference TRBV19 and TRBJ1-6, reads DGGITQSPKYLFRKEGQNVTLSCEQNLNHDAMYWYRQDPGQGLRLIYYSQIVNDFQKGDIAEGYSVSREKKESFPLTVTSAQKNPTAFYLCASSVRGSPLHFGNGTRLTVT.

V gene TRBV30 combines with J gene TRBJ2-3; the D is unclear. The CDR3 extends over 12 amino acids. The V and J ends lost 2 bases and 4 bases respectively, with 7 bases between them. Germline values: CDR1 GTSNPN, CDR2 SVGIG (reference sequence). The CDR3 nucleotides read TGTGCCTGGAGTTCTGGGGCAGATACGCAGTATTTT. It specifies CAWSSGADTQYF.

This sequence joins TRBV5-6 and TRBJ2-7; possible D gene TRBD2, 6 bases. Trimming removed 4 bases at V and 10 bases at J, with 18 bases between. This CDR3 is built from 13 residues. Per the germline V gene, CDR1 is SGHDT and CDR2 is YYEEEE. The CDR3 sequence: CASSGRGITGQYF. DNA for the CDR3: TGTGCCAGCAGCGGACGGGGGATTACGGGCCAGTACTTC.

V is TRBV5-1 and J is TRBJ2-7, with TRBD2 identical over 8 bases. This CDR3 is built from 15 residues. V lost 4 bases to trimming and J lost 6 bases; unmatched junction nucleotides: 12. Looked up from germline, CDR1 is SGHRS and CDR2 is YFSETQ. CDR3 coding DNA: TGCGCCAGCAGCGTCTCTACTAGCGGCTCCGGCGAGCAGTACTTC. This sequence encodes CASSVSTSGSGEQYF. The full variable domain, rest sourced from reference TRBV5-1 and TRBJ2-7, is KAGVTQTPRYLIKTRGQQVTLSCSPISGHRSVSWYQQTPGQGLQFLFEYFSETQRNKGNFPGRFSGRQFSNSRSEMNVSTLELGDSALYLCASSVSTSGSGEQYFGPGTRLTVT.

The chain carries TRBV27 and TRBJ2-6; 7 nucleotides agree with TRBD1. Germline V gene sequence: CDR1 MNHEY, CDR2 SMNVEV (reference sequence). The CDR3 is 16 residues long. Losses at the gene ends were 6 bases for V and 1 base for J; bases not matched to a gene: 6. CDR3 region: CASSGTARSGANVLTF. The DNA of the CDR3 is TGTGCCAGCAGCGGGACAGCGAGATCTGGGGCCAACGTCCTGACTTTC.

V gene TRBV5-6 combines with J gene TRBJ2-1; D gene uncertain. Trimming shortened V by 5 bases and J by 6 bases, and 12 bases separated the two germline ends. There are 13 residues in the CDR3. The germline gives CDR1 SGHDT, CDR2 YYEEEE. CDR3 in amino acids: CASSLSAGNEQFF. The CDR3 DNA sequence: TGTGCCAGCAGTCTCAGCGCCGGCAATGAGCAGTTCTTC.

The V and J genes are TRBV7-8 and TRBJ2-5; the D gene is possibly TRBD1 (6 bases). Germline values: CDR1 SGHVS, CDR2 FQNEAQ. The CDR3 is made up of 16 amino acids. V was pared by 2 bases and J by 3 bases, with 16 bases between. This chain's CDR3 is CASSLPRAGQKETQYF. For the CDR3, the DNA is TGTGCCAGCAGCTTACCCAGAGCTGGACAGAAAGAGACCCAGTACTTC. Supplemented by reference TRBV7-8 and TRBJ2-5, the full variable domain reads GAGVSQSPRYKVAKRGQDVALRCDPISGHVSLFWYQQALGQGPEFLTYFQNEAQLDKSGLPSDRFFAERPEGSVSTLKIQRTQQEDSAVYLCASSLPRAGQKETQYFGPGTRLLVL.

The chain is built from TRBV13 and TRBJ2-3, with no clear D. The CDR3 is 13 amino acids. V was trimmed by 8 bases and J by 5 bases, leaving 14 bases between them. The germline V gene encodes CDR1 PRHDT and CDR2 FYEKMQ (reference sequence). In DNA form, the CDR3 reads TGTGCCAGCGAAGGGCCCCCCGGAGATACGCAGTATTTT. Its protein is CASEGPPGDTQYF. Together with reference TRBV13 and TRBJ2-3, the CDR3 gives the full variable domain: AAGVIQSPRHLIKEKRETATLKCYPIPRHDTVYWYQQGPGQDPQFLISFYEKMQSDKGSIPDRFSAQQFSDYHSELNMSSLELGDSALYFCASEGPPGDTQYFGPGTRLTVL.

The J gene is TRBJ1-2, the V gene TRBV5-6; D is perhaps TRBD1 (5 bases). CDR3 length equals 16 residues. Germline CDR1 and CDR2: SGHDT and YYEEEE. Trimming cost V 0 bases and J 8 bases, with 20 bases left between them. The CDR3 reads CASSLVGRDRTPGYTF. CDR3 nucleotide sequence: TGTGCCAGCAGCTTGGTGGGTAGGGACCGAACGCCGGGCTACACCTTC.

The rearrangement uses TRBV7-2 and TRBJ1-5; 9 bases are a match to TRBD1. Looked up from germline, CDR1 is SGHTA and CDR2 is FQGNSA. With 5 bases clipped from V and 5 bases from J, the junction kept 7 bases outside the gene matches. The CDR3 length is 15 residues. CDR3 loop: CASSLPGTGYQPQHF. Here the CDR3 DNA reads TGTGCCAGCAGCCTGCCCGGGACAGGGTATCAGCCCCAGCATTTT.

The J gene is TRBJ2-7, the V gene TRBV4-1; D call uncertain. The germline V gene has CDR1 MGHRA and CDR2 YSYEKL. The CDR3 totals 15 residues. V was pared by 5 bases and J by 2 bases, with 16 bases between. The CDR3 spells CASSDYYGSTYEQYF. CDR3 sequence (DNA): TGCGCCAGCAGCGATTACTACGGATCAACCTACGAGCAGTACTTC.

This clone was detected only once. The V call is TRBV19, the J call TRBJ1-2, with 9 bases that match TRBD1. V was pared by 4 bases and J by 5 bases, with 5 bases of the junction left unmatched. Germline V gives CDR1 LNHDA, CDR2 SQIVND (reference sequence). This CDR3 contains 14 residues. Written as DNA, the CDR3 is TGTGCCAGTAGTAGGGGACAGGGTGGATATGGCTACACCTTC. It is translated as CASSRGQGGYGYTF.